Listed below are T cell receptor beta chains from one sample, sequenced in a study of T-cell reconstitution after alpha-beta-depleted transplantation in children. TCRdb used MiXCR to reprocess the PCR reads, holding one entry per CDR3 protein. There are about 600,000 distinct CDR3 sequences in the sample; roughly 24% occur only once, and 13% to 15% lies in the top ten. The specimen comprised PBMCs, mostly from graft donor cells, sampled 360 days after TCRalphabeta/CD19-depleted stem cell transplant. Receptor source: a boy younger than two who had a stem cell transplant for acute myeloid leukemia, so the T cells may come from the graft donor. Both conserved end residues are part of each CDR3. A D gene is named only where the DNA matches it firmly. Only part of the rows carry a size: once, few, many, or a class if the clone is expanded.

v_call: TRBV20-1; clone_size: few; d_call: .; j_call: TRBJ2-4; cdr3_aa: CSAREGHQNIQYF; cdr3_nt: TGCAGTGCTAGAGAGGGACACCAAAACATTCAGTACTTC
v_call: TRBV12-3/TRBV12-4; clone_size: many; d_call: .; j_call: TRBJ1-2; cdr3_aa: CASSRGSGGYTF; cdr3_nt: TGTGCCAGTTCCAGGGGCTCGGGAGGCTACACCTTC
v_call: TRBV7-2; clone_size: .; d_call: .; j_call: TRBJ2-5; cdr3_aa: CASSLSVAQETQYF; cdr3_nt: TGTGCCAGCAGCTTAAGTGTAGCCCAAGAGACCCAGTACTTC
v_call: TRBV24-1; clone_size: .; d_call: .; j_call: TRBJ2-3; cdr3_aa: CATSDLTSTDTQYF; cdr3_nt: TGTGCCACCAGTGACCTCACTAGCACAGATACGCAGTATTTT
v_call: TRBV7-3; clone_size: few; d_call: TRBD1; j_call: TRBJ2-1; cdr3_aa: CASSSETGALQFF; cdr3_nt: TGTGCCAGCAGCTCGGAGACAGGGGCCTTACAGTTCTTC
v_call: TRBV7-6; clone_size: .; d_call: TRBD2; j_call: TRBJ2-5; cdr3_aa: CASSLALAGAGETQYF; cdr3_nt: TGTGCCAGCAGCTTAGCCTTAGCGGGGGCAGGGGAGACCCAGTACTTC
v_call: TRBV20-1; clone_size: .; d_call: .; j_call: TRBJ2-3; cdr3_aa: CSAVTPTLENTQYF; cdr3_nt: TGCAGTGCCGTCACCCCCACTTTGGAAAATACGCAGTATTTT
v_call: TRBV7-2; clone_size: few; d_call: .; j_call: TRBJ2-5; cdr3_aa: CASSLGFRLETQYF; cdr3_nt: TGTGCCAGCAGCTTAGGGTTCCGCTTAGAGACCCAGTACTTC
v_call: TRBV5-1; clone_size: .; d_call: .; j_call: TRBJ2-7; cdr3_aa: CASSSWWQGPYEQYF; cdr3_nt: TGCGCCAGCAGCTCCTGGTGGCAGGGGCCCTACGAGCAGTACTTC
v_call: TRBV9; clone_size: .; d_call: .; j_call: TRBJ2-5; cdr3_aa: CASSVGGWETQYF; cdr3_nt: TGTGCCAGCAGCGTCGGCGGGTGGGAGACCCAGTACTTC
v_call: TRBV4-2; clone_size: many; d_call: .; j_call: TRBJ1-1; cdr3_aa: CASSRTVKAVVAFF; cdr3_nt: TGTGCCAGCAGCCGGACAGTGAAGGCCGTCGTAGCTTTCTTT
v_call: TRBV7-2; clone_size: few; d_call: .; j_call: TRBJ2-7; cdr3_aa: CASSLSRVYEQYF; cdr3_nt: TGTGCCAGCAGCCTGTCCAGGGTCTACGAGCAGTACTTC
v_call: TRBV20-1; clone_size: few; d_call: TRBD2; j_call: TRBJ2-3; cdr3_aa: CSALAGANTDTQYF; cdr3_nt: TGCAGTGCTTTAGCGGGGGCCAACACAGATACGCAGTATTTT
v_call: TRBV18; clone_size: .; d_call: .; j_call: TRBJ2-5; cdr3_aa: CASSPLTEAKTQYF; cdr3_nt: TGTGCCAGCTCACCACTGACAGAAGCGAAGACCCAGTACTTC
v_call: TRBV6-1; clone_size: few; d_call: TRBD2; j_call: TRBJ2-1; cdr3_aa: CASSKNAGTSNEQFF; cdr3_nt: TGTGCCAGCAGTAAGAACGCCGGGACTAGTAATGAGCAGTTCTTC
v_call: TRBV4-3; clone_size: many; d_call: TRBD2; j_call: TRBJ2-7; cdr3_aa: CASSRGLAGSYEQYF; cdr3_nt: TGCGCCAGCAGCCGAGGACTAGCGGGCTCCTACGAGCAGTACTTC
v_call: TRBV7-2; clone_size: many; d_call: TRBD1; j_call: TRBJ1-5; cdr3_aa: CASSLGPPGQEYSNQPQHF; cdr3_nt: TGTGCCAGCAGCTTAGGGCCTCCGGGACAGGAGTATAGCAATCAGCCCCAGCATTTT